This T cell receptor (beta chain) is drawn from a study of beta chain features in type 1 diabetes (dated by TCRdb to 2016 to 2019). About the full investigation: No differences in mean age, gender distribution, total cell number or subset yield were found between patients and healthy donors. The study compared TCRB repertoires of sorted circulating CD4+ T cell subsets between recently diagnosed type 1 diabetes patients and matched healthy donors. A total of roughly 100 million sorted cells were examined across all samples, and RNA yield correlated strongly with the number of cells per subset. Whereas all 30 or so donors provided naive and central memory subsets, regulatory and stem cell-like memory subsets were isolated from just 8 patients and about 8 healthy donors. The research as a whole found: At VDJ recombination sites, type 1 diabetes patients had fewer insertions and more deleted nucleotides, which implies abnormalities in thymic rearrangement. A moderate but significant shortening of TCRB CDR3 length was observed in type 1 diabetes patients in all four CD4+ subsets. The naive, central memory and regulatory TCRB repertoires appeared to resemble one another more closely among patients than among healthy donors. Because cDNA was sequenced instead of genomic DNA, activated cells with high expression could be over-represented, although the groups did not differ in activation or CD3 levels. Shorter templates might be favored by PCR, yet because patient and control samples were amplified and corrected together, any such skew would affect both groups equally. Because small numbers of individuals were included in the HLA sub-analyses, any influence of HLA type on TCRB rearrangement was left unresolved.

All of the isolated RNA was reverse transcribed with the High Capacity cDNA Reverse Transcription Kit, so expressed TCRB transcripts were sequenced. Deep immunoSEQ sequencing was performed on naive, central memory and regulatory T cell samples, with an average of roughly 3.5 million total reads per sample. Sorted cells were lysed in RLT buffer and RNA was extracted with DNase-treated RNeasy Micro or Mini kits, depending on cell number. Each cell subset was processed separately to prevent cross-contamination, with patient and healthy donor samples processed together. The immunoSEQ multiplex PCR was used to amplify TCRB sequences from cDNA, generating 87-bp fragments that spanned the CDR3 region. Amplicons were sequenced on the Illumina HiSeq platform. Per the original workflow: PCR bias was corrected computationally using synthetic template baselines, and reads within Hamming distance 2 were collapsed, with unmergeable singletons discarded. Reads were aligned to IMGT to assign V, D and J genes, CDR3 length, and insertions or deletions at six rearrangement sites. Clonotype counts were normalized to sorted cell number within each subset before computing true diversity and Gini coefficients with the tcR R package. The overlap coefficient, calculated on TCRB nucleotide sequences, was used to measure repertoire sharing. Out-of-frame TCRB sequences from naive cells were analyzed as a proxy for the pre-selection repertoire. TCRdb took this table from immuneACCESS and kept in-frame rearrangements with V and J called. Such tables lack part of the clones; where checked against another copy, unresolved V genes explain under half of the gap, and the rest is unexplained. Clonal size and the V and J genes are those of that table, whereas D and trimming came from the DNA. This sample gives nearly 700,000 clones in total; about an eighth of them show up just once. Of the sample, 0.022% falls within the top ten clones.

CDR1 and CDR2 (SGDLS, YYNGEE) derive from the germline V gene. Trimming removed 2 bases from V and 3 bases from J; the gene matches leave 4 bases unexplained. The CDR3 starts with the cysteine, ends with the phenylalanine, and has 15 residues. The kept DNA is CDR3 alone, 45 bases in frame from the first base. About this clone: Its antigen remains unidentified. No base-level quality is on record; no much larger clone is a single base apart.

A single peripheral blood draw of approximately 100 mL on average was collected from each donor into heparinised tubes. Using a panel that included CD45RO, CCR7, CD25, CD127, CD95 and CD27, naive, central memory, regulatory and stem cell-like memory CD4+ T cells were sorted on a BD FACSAria II. Purity was above 95% for every sorted population. PBMCs were separated immediately by Lymphoprep density gradient centrifugation and were stained directly, without being cultured. To minimize batch effects, samples were stained and sorted in pairs, one healthy donor with one patient per experiment. The chain employs TRBV9 and TRBJ2-1; a stretch of 8 junction bases matches TRBD1. Sequenced sample: naive CD4+ T cells from blood. The cell subset or site tag for this specimen amounts to: true naive CD4+ T cells. The receptor was derived from a man between 18 and 29 years old with type 1 diabetes. The bases read TGTGCCAGCAGCGTCCAGGGGGCCCACTACAATGAGCAGTTCTTC. Its amino acids are CASSVQGAHYNEQFF.